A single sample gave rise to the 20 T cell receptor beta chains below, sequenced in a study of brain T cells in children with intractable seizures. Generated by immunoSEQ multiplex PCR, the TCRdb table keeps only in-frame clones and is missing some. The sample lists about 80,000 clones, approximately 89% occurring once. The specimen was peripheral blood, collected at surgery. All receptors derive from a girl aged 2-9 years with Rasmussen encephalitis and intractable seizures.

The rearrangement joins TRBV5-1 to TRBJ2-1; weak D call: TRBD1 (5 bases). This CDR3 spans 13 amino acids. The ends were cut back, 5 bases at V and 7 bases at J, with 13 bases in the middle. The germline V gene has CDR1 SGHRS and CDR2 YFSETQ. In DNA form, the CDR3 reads TGCGCCAGCAGATATGGAAGGACAAATGAGCAGTTCTTC. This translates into CASRYGRTNEQFF.

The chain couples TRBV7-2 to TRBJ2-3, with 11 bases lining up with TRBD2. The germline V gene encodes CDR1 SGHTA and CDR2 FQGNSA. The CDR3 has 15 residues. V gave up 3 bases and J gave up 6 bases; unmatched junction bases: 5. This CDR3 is CASSFSGGASDTQYF. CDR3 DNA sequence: TGTGCCAGCAGCTTTAGCGGGGGGGCTTCGGATACGCAGTATTTT.

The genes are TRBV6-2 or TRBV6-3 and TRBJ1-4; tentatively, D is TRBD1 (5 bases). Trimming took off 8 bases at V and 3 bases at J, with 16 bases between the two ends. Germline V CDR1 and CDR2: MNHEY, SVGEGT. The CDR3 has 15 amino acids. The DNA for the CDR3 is TGTGCCAGCGGCCCGGGGACTAAGCCTAATGAAAAACTGTTTTTT. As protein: CASGPGTKPNEKLFF.

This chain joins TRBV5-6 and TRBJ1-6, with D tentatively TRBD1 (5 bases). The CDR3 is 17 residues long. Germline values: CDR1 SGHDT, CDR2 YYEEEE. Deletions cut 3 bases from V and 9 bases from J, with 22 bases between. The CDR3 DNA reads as TGTGCCAGCAGCTCCCCTAAGGCAGGGTTTGTAACTTCACCCCTCCACTTT. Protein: CASSSPKAGFVTSPLHF.

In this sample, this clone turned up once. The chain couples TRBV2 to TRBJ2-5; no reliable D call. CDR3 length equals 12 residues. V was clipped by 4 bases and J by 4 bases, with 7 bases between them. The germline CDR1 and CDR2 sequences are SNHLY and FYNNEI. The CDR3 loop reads CASSGALETQYF. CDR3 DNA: TGTGCCAGCAGTGGCGCTCTAGAGACCCAGTACTTC.

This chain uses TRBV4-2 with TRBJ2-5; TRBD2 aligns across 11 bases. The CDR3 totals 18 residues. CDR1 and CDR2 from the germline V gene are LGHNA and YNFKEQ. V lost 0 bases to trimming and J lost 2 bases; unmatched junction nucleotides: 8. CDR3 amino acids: CASSQEGRLAGLQETQYF. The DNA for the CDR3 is TGTGCCAGCAGCCAAGAAGGGCGACTAGCGGGGCTTCAAGAGACCCAGTACTTC.

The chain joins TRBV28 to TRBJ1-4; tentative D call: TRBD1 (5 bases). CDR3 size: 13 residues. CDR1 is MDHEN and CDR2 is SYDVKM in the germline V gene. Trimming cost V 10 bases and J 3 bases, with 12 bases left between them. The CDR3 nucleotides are TGTGCCATCCGGGACGGCGCTAATGAAAAACTGTTTTTT. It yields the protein CAIRDGANEKLFF.

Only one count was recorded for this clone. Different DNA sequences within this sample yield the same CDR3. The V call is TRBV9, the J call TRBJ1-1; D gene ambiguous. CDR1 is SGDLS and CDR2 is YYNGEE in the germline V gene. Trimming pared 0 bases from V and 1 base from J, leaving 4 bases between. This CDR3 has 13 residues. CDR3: CASSVGPNTEAFF. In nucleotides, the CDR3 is TGTGCCAGCAGCGTAGGCCCGAACACTGAAGCTTTCTTT.

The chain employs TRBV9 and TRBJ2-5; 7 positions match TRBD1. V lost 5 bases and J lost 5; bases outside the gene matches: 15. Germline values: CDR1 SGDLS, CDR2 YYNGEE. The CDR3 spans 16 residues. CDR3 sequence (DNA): TGTGCCAGCAGGTCAACCTTAAACAGGGGCGGGGAGACCCAGTACTTC. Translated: CASRSTLNRGGETQYF. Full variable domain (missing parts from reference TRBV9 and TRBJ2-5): DSGVTQTPKHLITATGQRVTLRCSPRSGDLSVYWYQQSLDQGLQFLIQYYNGEERAKGNILERFSAQQFPDLHSELNLSSLELGDSALYFCASRSTLNRGGETQYFGPGTRLLVL.

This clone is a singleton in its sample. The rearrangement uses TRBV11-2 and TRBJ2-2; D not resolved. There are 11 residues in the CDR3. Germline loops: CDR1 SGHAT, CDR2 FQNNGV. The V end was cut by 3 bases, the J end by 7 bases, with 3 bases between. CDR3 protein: CASSFVGELFF. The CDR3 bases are TGTGCCAGCAGCTTCGTCGGGGAGCTGTTTTTT. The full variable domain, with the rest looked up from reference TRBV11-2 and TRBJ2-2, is EAGVAQSPRYKIIEKRQSVAFWCNPISGHATLYWYQQILGQGPKLLIQFQNNGVVDDSQLPKDRFSAERLKGVDSTLKIQPAKLEDSAVYLCASSFVGELFFGEGSRLTVL.

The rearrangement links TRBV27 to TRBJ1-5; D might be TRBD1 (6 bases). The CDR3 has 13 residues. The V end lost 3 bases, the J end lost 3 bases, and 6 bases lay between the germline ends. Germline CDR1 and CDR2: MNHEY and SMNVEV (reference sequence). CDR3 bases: TGTGCCAGCAGTTTGGGGGCCAATCAGCCCCAGCATTTT. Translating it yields CASSLGANQPQHF.

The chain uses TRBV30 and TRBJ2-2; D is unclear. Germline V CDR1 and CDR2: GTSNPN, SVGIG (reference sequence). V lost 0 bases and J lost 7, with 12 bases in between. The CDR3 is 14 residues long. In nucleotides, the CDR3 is TGTGCCTGGAGTGTACTACCGCTGGACGGGGAGCTGTTTTTT. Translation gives CAWSVLPLDGELFF.

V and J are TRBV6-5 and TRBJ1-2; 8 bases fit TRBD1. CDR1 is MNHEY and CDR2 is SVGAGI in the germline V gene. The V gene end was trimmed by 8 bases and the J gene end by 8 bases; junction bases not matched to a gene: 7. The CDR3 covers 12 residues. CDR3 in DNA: TGTGCCAGCTCTCCGACAGGGGAGGGCTACACCTTC. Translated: CASSPTGEGYTF.

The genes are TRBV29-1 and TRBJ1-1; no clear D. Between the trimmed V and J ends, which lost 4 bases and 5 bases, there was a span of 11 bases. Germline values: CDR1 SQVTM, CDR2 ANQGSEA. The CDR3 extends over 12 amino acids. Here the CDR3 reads CSVGGMGTEAFF. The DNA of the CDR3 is TGCAGCGTTGGCGGGATGGGTACTGAAGCTTTCTTT.

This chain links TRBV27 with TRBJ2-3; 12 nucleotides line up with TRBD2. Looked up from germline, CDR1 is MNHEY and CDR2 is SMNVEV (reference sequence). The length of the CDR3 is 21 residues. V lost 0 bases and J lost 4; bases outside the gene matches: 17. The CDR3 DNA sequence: TGTGCCAGCAGTTTATCTCCTTTGTATGGGACTAGCGGGCGAGGGTCAGATACGCAGTATTTT. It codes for CASSLSPLYGTSGRGSDTQYF.

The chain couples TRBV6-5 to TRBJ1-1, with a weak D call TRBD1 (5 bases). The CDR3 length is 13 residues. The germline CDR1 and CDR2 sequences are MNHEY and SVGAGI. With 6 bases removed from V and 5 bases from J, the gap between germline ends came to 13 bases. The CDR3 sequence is CASRILTGTEAFF. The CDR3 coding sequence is TGTGCCAGCAGAATCTTAACAGGTACTGAAGCTTTCTTT.

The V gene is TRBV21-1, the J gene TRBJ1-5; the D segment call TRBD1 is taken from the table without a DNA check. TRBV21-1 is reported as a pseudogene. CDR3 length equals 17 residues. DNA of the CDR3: TGTGCCAGCAGCAAAGAGGCCCCGACAGGGGACAATCAGCCCCAGCATTTT. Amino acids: CASSKEAPTGDNQPQHF.

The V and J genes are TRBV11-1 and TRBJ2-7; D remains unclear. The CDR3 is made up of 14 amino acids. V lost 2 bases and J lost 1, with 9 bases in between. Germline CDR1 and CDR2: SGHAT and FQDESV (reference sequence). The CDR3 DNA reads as TGTGCCAGCAGCTTAAATGGCGGATCCTACGAGCAGTACTTC. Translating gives CASSLNGGSYEQYF.

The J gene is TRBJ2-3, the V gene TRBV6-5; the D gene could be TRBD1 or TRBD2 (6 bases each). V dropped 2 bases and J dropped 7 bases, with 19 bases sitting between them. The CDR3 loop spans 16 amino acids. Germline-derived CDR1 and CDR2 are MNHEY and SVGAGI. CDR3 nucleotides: TGTGCCAGCAGTTACAGGAGAGGGGGGCTCGCAAATACGCAGTATTTT. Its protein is CASSYRRGGLANTQYF.

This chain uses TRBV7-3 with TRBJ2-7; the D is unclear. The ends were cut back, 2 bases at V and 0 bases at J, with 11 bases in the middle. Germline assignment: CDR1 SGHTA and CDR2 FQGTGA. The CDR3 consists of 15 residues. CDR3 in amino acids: CASSLHADSSYEQYF. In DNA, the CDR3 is TGTGCCAGCAGCTTACACGCGGATAGCTCCTACGAGCAGTACTTC.